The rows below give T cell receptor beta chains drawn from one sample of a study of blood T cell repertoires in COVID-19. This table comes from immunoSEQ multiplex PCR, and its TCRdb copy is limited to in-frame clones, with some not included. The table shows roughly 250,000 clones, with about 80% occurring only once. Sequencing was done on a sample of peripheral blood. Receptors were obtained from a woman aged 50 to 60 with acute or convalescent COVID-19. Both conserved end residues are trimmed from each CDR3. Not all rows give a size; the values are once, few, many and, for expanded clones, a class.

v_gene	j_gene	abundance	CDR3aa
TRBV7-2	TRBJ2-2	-	ASSLRRGTGELF
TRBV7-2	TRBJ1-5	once	ASSPNNQPQH
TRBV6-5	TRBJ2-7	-	ASSSYYEQY
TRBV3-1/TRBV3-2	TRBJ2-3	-	ASSLIAGEDTQY
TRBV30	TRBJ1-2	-	AWGHSYSYGYT
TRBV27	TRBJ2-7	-	ASSSVAGSSYEQY
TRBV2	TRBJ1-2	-	ASRGGMANYGYT
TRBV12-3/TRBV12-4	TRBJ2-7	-	ASSLARGFEQY
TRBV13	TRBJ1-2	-	ASSPGTGGLNYGYT
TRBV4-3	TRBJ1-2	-	ASSSSTGYNYGYT